The 30 T cell receptor beta chains below all came from one sample that was sequenced in a study of cytomegalovirus exposure and HLA in healthy donors. Researchers ran the PCR with 60 Vbeta and 13 Jbeta primers. Here immunoSEQ multiplex PCR was the method, and the copy in TCRdb shows in-frame clones only, minus some. The sample records about 150,000 clones, about 76% being singletons. The specimen was PBMCs. These TCRs come from a male donor in good health and CMV-seronegative.

This clone has only a few counts. V usage is TRBV2 and J usage is TRBJ1-5; D call uncertain. Germline assignment: CDR1 SNHLY and CDR2 FYNNEI. The CDR3 consists of 13 residues. The V end lost 7 bases, the J end lost 4 bases, and 11 bases lay between the germline ends. CDR3 coding DNA: TGTGCCAGCACCGAGGGTGGAAATCAGCCCCAGCATTTT. Translating gives CASTEGGNQPQHF. The complete variable domain, with remaining parts taken from reference TRBV2 and TRBJ1-5, reads EPEVTQTPSHQVTQMGQEVILRCVPISNHLYFYWYRQILGQKVEFLVSFYNNEISEKSEIFDDQFSVERPDGSNFTLKIRSTKLEDSAMYFCASTEGGNQPQHFGDGTRLSIL.

The chain joins TRBV18 to TRBJ1-2; 9 bases line up with TRBD1. This CDR3 is built from 14 residues. V shed 3 bases, J shed 5 bases, and the junction held 4 bases outside the gene matches. Germline V CDR1 and CDR2: KGHSH, LQKENI. CDR3: CASSPDRGGYGYTF. The DNA of the CDR3 is TGTGCCAGCTCACCGGACAGGGGAGGGTATGGCTACACCTTC.

Worth noting for this clone: The junction does not match germline at one end; this may be a read error. This chain connects TRBV15 to TRBJ2-4, with 7 bases identical to TRBD1. CDR3 size: 15 residues. Per the germline V gene, CDR1 is LNHNV and CDR2 is YYDKDF (reference sequence). The CDR3 nucleotides are TGTGCCACCAGCAGAGATGGGACAGCGAAAAACAGTCAGTACTTC. Protein product: CATSRDGTAKNSQYF.

J is TRBJ2-4 and V is TRBV19; 7 bases match TRBD1. There are 16 residues in the CDR3. Germline V gene sequence: CDR1 LNHDA, CDR2 SQIVND (reference sequence). Germline trimming cut 6 bases from V and 1 base from J; bases unmatched to any gene: 9. CDR3 sequence (DNA): TGTGCCAGTAGATTAACAGGGGCAGGGGCCAAAAACATTCAGTACTTC. It specifies CASRLTGAGAKNIQYF.

This clone is a singleton in its sample. The chain uses TRBV6-1 and TRBJ2-1; TRBD2 agrees at 8 bases. Germline-derived CDR1 and CDR2 are MNHNS and SASEGT. This CDR3 region has 15 residues. J lost 0 bases, V lost 6 bases, and 4 bases had no gene match. Written as DNA, the CDR3 is TGTGCCAGCAGACCCGGGACTAGCTCCTACAATGAGCAGTTCTTC. Translated, it gives CASRPGTSSYNEQFF.

The chain joins TRBV7-2 to TRBJ2-3; TRBD2 matches 8 bases. This CDR3 contains 16 residues. Unmatched junction bases numbered 7, after V lost 0 bases and J lost 5 bases. The germline V gene encodes CDR1 SGHTA and CDR2 FQGNSA. This CDR3 reads CASSLAVGGAVDTQYF. Written as DNA, the CDR3 is TGTGCCAGCAGCTTAGCGGTCGGGGGGGCTGTAGATACGCAGTATTTT.

This rearrangement joins TRBV7-9 to TRBJ1-1; unclear D gene. The V gene lost 3 bases and the J gene lost 0 bases, with 5 bases spanning the gap. The CDR3 is 13 residues long. Germline values: CDR1 SEHNR, CDR2 FQNEAQ (reference sequence). In nucleotides, the CDR3 is TGTGCCAGCAGCTTCGGGATGAACACTGAAGCTTTCTTT. Its translation: CASSFGMNTEAFF.

The chain joins TRBV5-6 to TRBJ1-2, with no clear D. Germline V CDR1 and CDR2: SGHDT, YYEEEE. CDR3 length: 15 amino acids. Trimming cost V 4 bases and J 4 bases, with 17 bases left between them. Here the CDR3 reads CASSVLSGSGYGYTF. CDR3 DNA: TGTGCCAGCAGCGTGTTATCGGGGAGCGGCTATGGCTACACCTTC.

This clone occurred a few times. V is TRBV25-1 and J is TRBJ2-3, with D hard to call. The CDR3 extends over 11 amino acids. The V end was cut by 9 bases, the J end by 6 bases, with 10 bases between. Looked up from germline, CDR1 is MGHDK and CDR2 is SYGVNS. CDR3 region: CASMRADTQYF. The CDR3 DNA reads as TGTGCCAGTATGAGAGCCGATACGCAGTATTTT.

V usage is TRBV2 and J usage is TRBJ1-1; 8 positions match TRBD1. The CDR3 sequence is 13 residues long. The junction had 3 bases not matched to a gene; V was cut back by 6 bases and J by 3 bases. Per the germline V gene, CDR1 is SNHLY and CDR2 is FYNNEI. The DNA for the CDR3 is TGTGCCAGCAGATTACAGGGGGACACTGAAGCTTTCTTT. Amino acids: CASRLQGDTEAFF. The variable domain in full, with the rest retrieved from reference TRBV2 and TRBJ1-1, is EPEVTQTPSHQVTQMGQEVILRCVPISNHLYFYWYRQILGQKVEFLVSFYNNEISEKSEIFDDQFSVERPDGSNFTLKIRSTKLEDSAMYFCASRLQGDTEAFFGQGTRLTVV.

The CDR3 DNA sequence: TGTGCCAGCTCAAAAGACAGGGCGGAACGGTCTGAAGCTTTCTTT. Protein sequence: CASSKDRAERSEAFF. The chain has TRBV18 and TRBJ1-1; TRBD1 aligns across 7 bases. The CDR3 covers 15 residues. Germline lookup yields CDR1 KGHSH and CDR2 LQKENI. The J segment lost 6 bases and the V segment lost 5 bases, leaving 12 bases of the junction unmatched.

This chain links TRBV7-2 with TRBJ2-2, with TRBD2 matching 10 bases. CDR1 is SGHTA and CDR2 is FQGNSA in the germline V gene. The CDR3 runs 16 residues. V lost 5 bases to trimming and J lost 4 bases; unmatched junction nucleotides: 7. This CDR3 reads CASSKLAGAITGELFF. CDR3 sequence (DNA): TGTGCCAGCAGCAAGCTAGCGGGGGCTATCACCGGGGAGCTGTTTTTT.

This clone was detected once. The same CDR3 can be traced to other DNA sequences in this sample. The chain combines TRBV6-5 with TRBJ2-7, with D possibly being TRBD1 (6 bases). V was shortened by 6 bases and J by 3 bases, with 18 bases between the two germline ends. Germline assignment: CDR1 MNHEY and CDR2 SVGAGI. This CDR3 is built from 15 residues. CDR3 sequence: CASSSTGTPSYEQYF. In DNA, the CDR3 is TGTGCCAGCAGCTCGACTGGGACACCCAGCTACGAGCAGTACTTC.

V and J are TRBV7-9 and TRBJ2-7; TRBD2 agrees at 7 bases. CDR1 and CDR2 (germline): SEHNR, FQNEAQ (reference sequence). This CDR3 region has 17 residues. Trimming at V came to 4 bases and at J to 3 bases, leaving 15 bases not matched to a gene. The CDR3 spells CASSSRTGLGRFYEQYF. CDR3 nucleotide sequence: TGTGCCAGCAGCTCGCGGACGGGGCTCGGGAGGTTCTACGAGCAGTACTTC.

This chain uses TRBV6-5 with TRBJ2-3; D may be TRBD1 (5 bases). In germline, CDR1 is MNHEY, CDR2 SVGAGI. V was shortened by 0 bases and J by 4 bases, with 8 bases between the two germline ends. The length of the CDR3 is 14 residues. The CDR3 loop reads CASSYSWGSDTQYF. CDR3 nucleotide sequence: TGTGCCAGCAGTTACTCGTGGGGCTCAGATACGCAGTATTTT.

This chain connects TRBV10-2 to TRBJ2-3; maybe TRBD2 (5 bases). Deletions cut 2 bases from V and 4 bases from J, with 13 bases between. This CDR3 spans 15 amino acids. Germline V gives CDR1 WSHSY, CDR2 SAAADI. Here the CDR3 DNA reads TGCGCCAGCAGTGAGGGACTCACGGGCGCAGATACGCAGTATTTT. It yields the protein CASSEGLTGADTQYF.

V gene TRBV9 combines with J gene TRBJ2-5, with 10 bases matching TRBD2. There are 16 residues in the CDR3. J was trimmed by 5 bases and V by 3 bases; bases with no gene match: 10. Germline CDR1 and CDR2: SGDLS and YYNGEE. The CDR3 nucleotides read TGTGCCAGCAGCGCATCTAGCGGGGGTACGATGGAGACCCAGTACTTC. Its translation is CASSASSGGTMETQYF.

This clone was picked up one time. V and J are TRBV10-3 and TRBJ1-3; D call uncertain. The CDR3 extends over 17 amino acids. In germline, CDR1 is ENHRY, CDR2 SYGVKD. The V end was cut by 0 bases, the J end by 0 bases, with 12 bases between. Here the CDR3 DNA reads TGTGCCATCAGTGAGTCTCAGGTGGGCAGCTCTGGAAACACCATATATTTT. Amino acids: CAISESQVGSSGNTIYF.

The chain is built from TRBV18 and TRBJ1-1; weak D call: TRBD1 (5 bases). Germline V gene data show CDR1 as KGHSH and CDR2 as LQKENI. This CDR3 is built from 14 residues. Trimming removed 6 bases from V and 1 base from J, with 12 bases in between. The CDR3: CASSSTVPNTEAFF. For the CDR3, the DNA is TGTGCCAGCTCCTCGACAGTACCGAACACTGAAGCTTTCTTT.

CDR3 sequence (DNA): TGTGCCAGCAGCCGAGGACAGACCCTCTCTGGAAACACCATATATTTT. The encoded protein is CASSRGQTLSGNTIYF. This chain joins TRBV4-2 and TRBJ1-3, with a weak D call TRBD1 (6 bases). V lost 4 bases, J lost 0 bases, and 13 bases lay in between. Germline loops: CDR1 LGHNA, CDR2 YNFKEQ. The CDR3 consists of 16 residues.

Remarks on this clone: One junction end does not reproduce the germline sequence, and a read error may be involved. The V and J genes are TRBV7-9 and TRBJ2-7, with D uncertain. This CDR3 spans 14 amino acids. Germline V lookup: CDR1 SEHNR, CDR2 FQNEAQ (reference sequence). The CDR3 spells CSSSLSPVSYEQYF. Here the CDR3 DNA reads TGTTCCAGCAGCTTAAGTCCGGTTTCCTACGAGCAGTACTTC.

V usage is TRBV10-3 and J usage is TRBJ2-7, with TRBD1 matching 10 bases. Looked up from germline, CDR1 is ENHRY and CDR2 is SYGVKD. Germline trimming cut 4 bases from V and 5 bases from J; bases unmatched to any gene: 8. The CDR3 totals 15 residues. The CDR3 nucleotides are TGTGCCATCAGTGCCCGGGACAGGGGTTCTCACGAGCAGTACTTC. Its protein product is CAISARDRGSHEQYF.

This clone has only one observation. The chain recombines TRBV19 with TRBJ2-1, with 12 nucleotides matching TRBD2. V was clipped by 4 bases and J by 5 bases; unmatched bases: 9. Germline values: CDR1 LNHDA, CDR2 SQIVND (reference sequence). This CDR3 contains 17 residues. The CDR3 nucleotides are TGTGCCAGTAGTACAAAGACTAGCGGGAGCCACCACAATGAGCAGTTCTTC. Its translation: CASSTKTSGSHHNEQFF.

The table lists this clone with a count of one. The germline gene is not matched at one end of the junction; a read error may be the cause. The rearrangement links TRBV6-5 to TRBJ2-4, with D possibly being TRBD1 (7 bases). The CDR3 totals 12 residues. Germline CDR1 and CDR2: MNHEY and SVGAGI. The CDR3 DNA reads TGTGCCAGCAGGGAAGGAGGGGACAGAGTTTGCTTC. Amino acid sequence: CASREGGDRVCF.

This chain uses TRBV4-3 with TRBJ2-3, with D uncertain. V lost 5 bases and J lost 1, with 7 bases in between. The CDR3 loop spans 13 amino acids. CDR1 and CDR2 (germline): LGHNA, YSLEER. CDR3 coding DNA: TGCGCCAGCAGCTACGAGGGCACAGATACGCAGTATTTT. It specifies CASSYEGTDTQYF.

Written as DNA, the CDR3 is TGTGCCAGCAGTTTTAGCGGAAGCACAGATACGCAGTATTTT. Protein sequence: CASSFSGSTDTQYF. The chain has TRBV6-5 and TRBJ2-3, with TRBD2 as a possible D gene (6 bases). Germline CDR1 is MNHEY and CDR2 is SVGAGI. V lost 4 bases, J lost 0 bases, and 8 bases lay in between. This CDR3 has 14 residues.

This clone was detected only a few times. This chain uses TRBV19 with TRBJ2-1; 10 nucleotides line up with TRBD1. V lost 9 bases and J lost 0; bases outside the gene matches: 8. In germline, CDR1 is LNHDA, CDR2 SQIVND (reference sequence). The CDR3 length is 16 residues. The CDR3 sequence: CASGTGVRSSYNEQFF. The DNA for the CDR3 is TGTGCCAGCGGGACAGGGGTGCGGAGCTCCTACAATGAGCAGTTCTTC.

The chain employs TRBV27 and TRBJ2-7; 10 bases are a match to TRBD2. In germline, CDR1 is MNHEY, CDR2 SMNVEV (reference sequence). The CDR3 runs 15 residues. The V segment lost 2 bases and the J segment 6 bases; nucleotides outside the gene matches: 7. CDR3 bases: TGTGCCAGCAGTTTACTGCTAGCGGGAGTACGCGAGCAGTACTTC. The encoded protein is CASSLLLAGVREQYF.

This chain links TRBV19 with TRBJ2-5; TRBD1 agrees at 9 bases. The CDR3 loop spans 19 amino acids. J gave up 0 bases and V 6 bases, and 17 bases lay outside the gene matches. Germline CDR1 is LNHDA and CDR2 is SQIVND (reference sequence). Here the CDR3 DNA reads TGTGCCAGTAGCATACTCCGGGACAGGGAGGGAGGCTACCAAGAGACCCAGTACTTC. This sequence encodes CASSILRDREGGYQETQYF.

This chain connects TRBV27 to TRBJ1-2; 8 bases match TRBD1. CDR3 length equals 15 residues. Trimming cost V 8 bases and J 0 bases; bases outside gene matches: 8. Per the germline V gene, CDR1 is MNHEY and CDR2 is SMNVEV (reference sequence). The DNA for the CDR3 is TGTGCCAGCGGACAGGGTGGGGGACCTAACTATGGCTACACCTTC. The encoded protein is CASGQGGGPNYGYTF.